The present T cell receptor (beta chain) was sequenced within a study of blood T cell repertoires in COVID-19. Study in general: Both acute and convalescent COVID-19 samples were obtained from the United States, Italy and Spain.

The CDR3 totals 11 residues. V was clipped by 7 bases and J by 0 bases, with 7 bases between them. CDR1 and CDR2 from the germline V gene are DFQATT and SNEGSKA (reference sequence). Study processing details: Amplification of reference gene primers provided the estimated nucleated cell counts. Using immunoSEQ multiplex PCR, the repertoire was profiled, and TCRdb retains in-frame clones only, with some absent. The V and J calls and clone size are taken from that table; D and trimming were inferred from the DNA. Altogether 230,000 or so clones are present, roughly 80% being singletons, with the ten largest covering approximately 5.3%.

The sample was peripheral blood. This receptor was taken from a human donor in a cohort sampled during active COVID-19. The J gene is TRBJ2-7, the V gene TRBV20-1; D is undetermined. CDR3 sequence: CSVRVSYEQYF. The CDR3 region has the DNA TGCAGTGTCCGGGTCTCCTACGAGCAGTACTTC.